Listed below are T cell receptor beta chains from one sample, sequenced in a study of post-analysis software for immune sequencing data. TCRdb passed the PCR reads through MiXCR, listing each CDR3 protein once. The table shows about 430,000 distinct CDR3 sequences, with about 39% occurring only once. Sequencing was performed on blood. These receptors originate from a girl aged 2 to 9 with multiple sclerosis. CDR3s include the opening cysteine and the closing phenylalanine or tryptophan. A D gene is named only where the DNA matches it firmly. Part of the rows lack a size; the others show once, few, many or a class for expanded clones.

d_call: TRBD2; clone_size: many; j_call: TRBJ2-2; v_call: TRBV9; cdr3_length: 19; cdr3_nt: TGTGCCAGCAGCGACAGACGCGGGACTAGTCCCGCGAGGACCGGGGAGCTGTTTTTT; cdr3_aa: CASSDRRGTSPARTGELFF
d_call: -; clone_size: -; j_call: TRBJ2-1; v_call: TRBV5-1; cdr3_length: 17; cdr3_nt: TGCGCCAGCAGCTTGGTATTAGGGCCAAGCACTTTAGGGGAGCAGTTCTTC; cdr3_aa: CASSLVLGPSTLGEQFF
d_call: TRBD1; clone_size: -; j_call: TRBJ1-5; v_call: TRBV7-9; cdr3_length: 17; cdr3_nt: TGTGCCAGCAGCTCGGACAGGGCCTCTTATAGCAATCAGCCCCAGCATTTT; cdr3_aa: CASSSDRASYSNQPQHF
d_call: -; clone_size: few; j_call: TRBJ1-5; v_call: TRBV6-5; cdr3_length: 15; cdr3_nt: TGTGCCAGCAGAGGAGGGCCGCTTAGCAATCAGCCCCAGCATTTT; cdr3_aa: CASRGGPLSNQPQHF
d_call: -; clone_size: few; j_call: TRBJ2-1; v_call: TRBV20-1; cdr3_length: 17; cdr3_nt: TGCAGTGCTGGGTCCGAGGAGGGCTCGAGCTCCTACAATGAGCAGTTCTTC; cdr3_aa: CSAGSEEGSSSYNEQFF
d_call: -; clone_size: -; j_call: TRBJ2-5; v_call: TRBV20-1; cdr3_length: 13; cdr3_nt: TGCAGTGCTCCTTTCCAGGGGCAATGGACCCAGTACTTC; cdr3_aa: CSAPFQGQWTQYF
d_call: -; clone_size: -; j_call: TRBJ2-1; v_call: TRBV5-1; cdr3_length: 15; cdr3_nt: TGCGCCAGCAGCTTGGAGGGGCCCTCCTACAATGAGCAGTTCTTC; cdr3_aa: CASSLEGPSYNEQFF
d_call: -; clone_size: few; j_call: TRBJ2-3; v_call: TRBV10-3; cdr3_length: 13; cdr3_nt: TGTGCCATCAGTGGGCGGACGGCGGATACGCAGTATTTT; cdr3_aa: CAISGRTADTQYF
d_call: TRBD2; clone_size: -; j_call: TRBJ2-7; v_call: TRBV29-1; cdr3_length: 15; cdr3_nt: TGCAGCGTTGAAGGGGGACTAGCGGGGCATCCGGAGCAGTACTTC; cdr3_aa: CSVEGGLAGHPEQYF
d_call: -; clone_size: -; j_call: TRBJ2-5; v_call: TRBV7-2; cdr3_length: 12; cdr3_nt: TGTGCCAGCACCCGGGTCCAAGAGACCCAGTACTTC; cdr3_aa: CASTRVQETQYF
d_call: -; clone_size: -; j_call: TRBJ2-5; v_call: TRBV12-3/TRBV12-4; cdr3_length: 15; cdr3_nt: TGTGCCAGCAGTTTTGCCCCATATAGCAATCAGCCCCAGTACTTC; cdr3_aa: CASSFAPYSNQPQYF
d_call: -; clone_size: few; j_call: TRBJ1-2; v_call: TRBV4-3; cdr3_length: 15; cdr3_nt: TGCGCCAGCAGCCAAGTCGTTCTAACTAACTATGGCTACACCTTC; cdr3_aa: CASSQVVLTNYGYTF
d_call: -; clone_size: once; j_call: TRBJ2-5; v_call: TRBV6-2/TRBV6-3; cdr3_length: 14; cdr3_nt: TGTGCCAGCACTCCCCGGGGGCGTGCGGAGACCCAGTACTTC; cdr3_aa: CASTPRGRAETQYF
d_call: -; clone_size: -; j_call: TRBJ2-3; v_call: TRBV24-1; cdr3_length: 13; cdr3_nt: TGTGCCACCAGTGCCTCTTCCACAGATACGCAGTATTTT; cdr3_aa: CATSASSTDTQYF
d_call: -; clone_size: once; j_call: TRBJ1-5; v_call: TRBV28; cdr3_length: 16; cdr3_nt: TGTGCCAGCAGTTTTTCGGGGGATTATAGCAATCAGCCCCAGCATTTT; cdr3_aa: CASSFSGDYSNQPQHF
d_call: TRBD2; clone_size: -; j_call: TRBJ2-3; v_call: TRBV2; cdr3_length: 17; cdr3_nt: TGTGCCAGCAACCTAAACGGACTAGCGGGGGGGCCAGATACGCAGTATTTT; cdr3_aa: CASNLNGLAGGPDTQYF
d_call: -; clone_size: -; j_call: TRBJ1-1; v_call: TRBV7-2; cdr3_length: 14; cdr3_nt: TGTGCCAGCAGCCTCGGACCCGGGGACACTGAAGCTTTCTTT; cdr3_aa: CASSLGPGDTEAFF
d_call: TRBD1; clone_size: -; j_call: TRBJ2-7; v_call: TRBV5-1; cdr3_length: 15; cdr3_nt: TGCGCCAGCAGCGATCGGACAGGGAGCTCCTACGAGCAGTACTTC; cdr3_aa: CASSDRTGSSYEQYF
d_call: TRBD2; clone_size: -; j_call: TRBJ2-5; v_call: TRBV6-5; cdr3_length: 14; cdr3_nt: TGTGCCAGCAGGGAAGCGGGGGCTGGCGAGACCCAGTACTTC; cdr3_aa: CASREAGAGETQYF
d_call: -; clone_size: few; j_call: TRBJ2-3; v_call: TRBV5-1; cdr3_length: 16; cdr3_nt: TGCGCCAGCAGCTGGCCCGAGGGGCGGTTCACAGATACGCAGTATTTT; cdr3_aa: CASSWPEGRFTDTQYF
d_call: -; clone_size: -; j_call: TRBJ1-1; v_call: TRBV6-2/TRBV6-3; cdr3_length: 13; cdr3_nt: TGTGCCAGCAGTTACTTCCTAAACACTGAAGCTTTCTTT; cdr3_aa: CASSYFLNTEAFF
d_call: -; clone_size: -; j_call: TRBJ2-7; v_call: TRBV12-3/TRBV12-4; cdr3_length: 12; cdr3_nt: TGTGCCAGCAGGTATGGGTCAACTGGGCAGTACTTC; cdr3_aa: CASRYGSTGQYF
d_call: -; clone_size: -; j_call: TRBJ2-7; v_call: TRBV20-1; cdr3_length: 12; cdr3_nt: TGCAGTGCTAAGGGGATGTCCTACGAGCAGTACTTC; cdr3_aa: CSAKGMSYEQYF
d_call: -; clone_size: -; j_call: TRBJ1-1; v_call: TRBV10-2; cdr3_length: 14; cdr3_nt: TGCGCCAGCAGAGCAGGGTGGGAGGCCACTGAAGCTTTCTTT; cdr3_aa: CASRAGWEATEAFF
d_call: -; clone_size: -; j_call: TRBJ1-5; v_call: TRBV5-6; cdr3_length: 17; cdr3_nt: TGTGCCAGCAGCTTGGGGGGCACAGGACAATGGGGTCAGCCCCAGCATTTT; cdr3_aa: CASSLGGTGQWGQPQHF
d_call: TRBD1; clone_size: -; j_call: TRBJ1-2; v_call: TRBV6-2/TRBV6-3; cdr3_length: 13; cdr3_nt: TGTGCCAGCAGACAGGGGATTAACTATGGCTACACCTTC; cdr3_aa: CASRQGINYGYTF
d_call: TRBD2; clone_size: -; j_call: TRBJ2-1; v_call: TRBV11-2; cdr3_length: 16; cdr3_nt: TGTGCCAGCAGCTCCCGACCGGGACTAGAACATAATGAGCAGTTCTTC; cdr3_aa: CASSSRPGLEHNEQFF
d_call: -; clone_size: few; j_call: TRBJ2-5; v_call: TRBV5-1; cdr3_length: 12; cdr3_nt: TGCGCCAGCAGCTTCACGCAAGAGACCCAGTACTTC; cdr3_aa: CASSFTQETQYF
d_call: TRBD2; clone_size: few; j_call: TRBJ2-7; v_call: TRBV12-3/TRBV12-4; cdr3_length: 14; cdr3_nt: TGTGCCAGCACACGGACTAGCGTCTCCTACGAGCAGTACTTC; cdr3_aa: CASTRTSVSYEQYF
d_call: TRBD1; clone_size: -; j_call: TRBJ2-7; v_call: TRBV20-1; cdr3_length: 15; cdr3_nt: TGCAGTGCTAGATCCGGGACAGGGGATCGGGACGAGCAGTACTTC; cdr3_aa: CSARSGTGDRDEQYF
d_call: -; clone_size: -; j_call: TRBJ1-2; v_call: TRBV12-3/TRBV12-4; cdr3_length: 14; cdr3_nt: TGTGCCAGCAGACACGGCGGGGGTGGGTATGGCTACACCTTC; cdr3_aa: CASRHGGGGYGYTF
d_call: -; clone_size: -; j_call: TRBJ2-7; v_call: TRBV5-1; cdr3_length: 14; cdr3_nt: TGCGCCAGCAGCTTGGTCCCTATTACCTACGAGCAGTACTTC; cdr3_aa: CASSLVPITYEQYF
d_call: TRBD2; clone_size: -; j_call: TRBJ2-1; v_call: TRBV29-1; cdr3_length: 15; cdr3_nt: TGCAGCGTCTCTGGACTAGCGGGGGAGAACAATGAGCAGTTCTTC; cdr3_aa: CSVSGLAGENNEQFF
d_call: -; clone_size: few; j_call: TRBJ2-3; v_call: TRBV7-8; cdr3_length: 16; cdr3_nt: TGTGCCAGCAGCTCTACTAGCAGGCCTAGCACAGATACGCAGTATTTT; cdr3_aa: CASSSTSRPSTDTQYF
d_call: -; clone_size: -; j_call: TRBJ2-1; v_call: TRBV19; cdr3_length: 12; cdr3_nt: TGTGCCAGTAGTATAAAGGGCGGTGAGCAGTTCTTC; cdr3_aa: CASSIKGGEQFF
d_call: TRBD2; clone_size: few; j_call: TRBJ2-6; v_call: TRBV27; cdr3_length: 19; cdr3_nt: TGTGCCAGCAGTACCACTAGCGGGCAAATTGTGGCTGGGGCCAACGTCCTGACTTTC; cdr3_aa: CASSTTSGQIVAGANVLTF
d_call: -; clone_size: -; j_call: TRBJ1-5; v_call: TRBV20-1; cdr3_length: 18; cdr3_nt: TGCAGTGCAGCCGATAGGGCCAGGGGAGTAGGACGAGATCAGCCCCAGCATTTT; cdr3_aa: CSAADRARGVGRDQPQHF
d_call: -; clone_size: -; j_call: TRBJ1-2; v_call: TRBV28; cdr3_length: 14; cdr3_nt: TGTGCCAGCACGTCGGACCTAGCCCTTTATGGCTACACCTTC; cdr3_aa: CASTSDLALYGYTF
d_call: -; clone_size: -; j_call: TRBJ2-5; v_call: TRBV3-1; cdr3_length: 15; cdr3_nt: TGTGCCAGCAGCCAAGATCGGTCTAGGCGGGAGACCCAGTACTTC; cdr3_aa: CASSQDRSRRETQYF
d_call: -; clone_size: -; j_call: TRBJ1-6; v_call: TRBV20-1; cdr3_length: 15; cdr3_nt: TGCAGTGCTATCTACGGAGGGGTAGTCAATTCACCCCTCCACTTT; cdr3_aa: CSAIYGGVVNSPLHF
d_call: -; clone_size: -; j_call: TRBJ2-5; v_call: TRBV29-1; cdr3_length: 13; cdr3_nt: TGCAGCGTTCTAGCCGGGGCTCAAGAGACCCAGTACTTC; cdr3_aa: CSVLAGAQETQYF
d_call: TRBD1; clone_size: few; j_call: TRBJ2-5; v_call: TRBV28; cdr3_length: 14; cdr3_nt: TGTGCCAGCATGAGGGACAGACCTCAAGAGACCCAGTACTTC; cdr3_aa: CASMRDRPQETQYF
d_call: -; clone_size: few; j_call: TRBJ2-5; v_call: TRBV7-7; cdr3_length: 14; cdr3_nt: TGTGCTAGCAGCTTAGGGGCAACCCAAGAGACCCAGTACTTC; cdr3_aa: CASSLGATQETQYF
d_call: -; clone_size: -; j_call: TRBJ2-5; v_call: TRBV11-2; cdr3_length: 15; cdr3_nt: TGTGCCAGCAGCTTAGAGGTGGCGGGAATAGAGACCCAGTACTTC; cdr3_aa: CASSLEVAGIETQYF
d_call: TRBD1; clone_size: -; j_call: TRBJ1-1; v_call: TRBV28; cdr3_length: 16; cdr3_nt: TGTGCCAGCAGTTTAGTTGCAGGGGGCGGGTACACTGAAGCTTTCTTT; cdr3_aa: CASSLVAGGGYTEAFF
d_call: -; clone_size: -; j_call: TRBJ1-2; v_call: TRBV12-3/TRBV12-4; cdr3_length: 14; cdr3_nt: TGTGCCAGCAGTTTGTCGACAGCCGGACGTGGCTACACCTTC; cdr3_aa: CASSLSTAGRGYTF
d_call: -; clone_size: -; j_call: TRBJ2-3; v_call: TRBV20-1; cdr3_length: 13; cdr3_nt: TGCAGTGCACCGGCAGAACACACAGATACGCAGTATTTT; cdr3_aa: CSAPAEHTDTQYF
d_call: -; clone_size: few; j_call: TRBJ1-1; v_call: TRBV4-1; cdr3_length: 14; cdr3_nt: TGCGCCAGCAGCCAATTTGGGGGGAATGATGAAGCTTTCTTT; cdr3_aa: CASSQFGGNDEAFF
d_call: -; clone_size: few; j_call: TRBJ2-5; v_call: TRBV3-1; cdr3_length: 13; cdr3_nt: TGTGCCAGCAGCCTTCGGGGGCTAACTGAGCAGTACTTC; cdr3_aa: CASSLRGLTEQYF
d_call: -; clone_size: -; j_call: TRBJ1-2; v_call: TRBV5-4; cdr3_length: 17; cdr3_nt: -; cdr3_aa: CASSFGQGSLNSAADTF